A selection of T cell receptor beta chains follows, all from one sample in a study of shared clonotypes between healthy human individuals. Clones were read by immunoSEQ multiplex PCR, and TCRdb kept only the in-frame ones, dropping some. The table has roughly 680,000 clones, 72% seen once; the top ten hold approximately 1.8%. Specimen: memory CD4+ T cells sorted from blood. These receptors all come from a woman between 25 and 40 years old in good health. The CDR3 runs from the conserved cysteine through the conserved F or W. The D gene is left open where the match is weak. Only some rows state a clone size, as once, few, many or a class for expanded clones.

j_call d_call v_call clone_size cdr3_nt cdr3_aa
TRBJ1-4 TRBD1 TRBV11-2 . TGTGCCAGCAGCTTCGGACAGGCTGAAAAACTGTTTTTT CASSFGQAEKLFF
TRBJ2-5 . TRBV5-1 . TGCGCCAGCAGCTTGGAGAGCTGGGAGACCCAGTACTTC CASSLESWETQYF
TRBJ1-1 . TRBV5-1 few TGCGCCAGCAGCTTGGAGGTTACGGGACTCACTGAAGCTTTCTTT CASSLEVTGLTEAFF
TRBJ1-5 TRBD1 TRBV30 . TGTGCCTGGAGTGGACAGGGGATCTGGGGTAACACTCCACCTCAGCCCCAGCATTTT CAWSGQGIWGNTPPQPQHF
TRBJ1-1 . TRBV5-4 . TGTGCCAGCAGCTTCCAGCGGGGGGCGAACACTGAAGCTTTCTTT CASSFQRGANTEAFF
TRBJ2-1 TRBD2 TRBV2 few TGTGCCAGCAGTGAGAGGCTAGCGGGAGCCAATGAGCAGTTCTTC CASSERLAGANEQFF
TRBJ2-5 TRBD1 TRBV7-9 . TGTGCCAGCAGCTTACCGGGACAGGGCAGGAAAGAGACCCAGTACTTC CASSLPGQGRKETQYF
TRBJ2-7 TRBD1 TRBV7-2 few TGTGCCAGCAGCTTACAACAGGGGGTAGTCTACGAGCAGTACTTC CASSLQQGVVYEQYF
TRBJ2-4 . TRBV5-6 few TGTGCCAGCAGCCGCTTTGTGACGGTGGAACTAGCCAAAAACATTCAGTACTTC CASSRFVTVELAKNIQYF
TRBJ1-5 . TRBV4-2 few TGTGCCAGCAGCCAAGTGACGAATCAGCCCCAGCATTTT CASSQVTNQPQHF
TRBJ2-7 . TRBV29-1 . TGCAGCGTTGAGGGGGGTGGGGTCCCCTCCTACGAGCAGTACTTC CSVEGGGVPSYEQYF
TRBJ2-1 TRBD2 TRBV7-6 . TGTGCCAGCAGCTTAGCGTTGGCTAGCGGGATCTACAATGAGCAGTTCTTC CASSLALASGIYNEQFF
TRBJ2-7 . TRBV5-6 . TGTGCCAGCAGCTTGACTTCCTACGAGCAGTACTTC CASSLTSYEQYF
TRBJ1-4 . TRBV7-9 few TGTGCCAGCAGCTCTTACGAGACGGATCCAATGAATGAAAAACTGTTTTTT CASSSYETDPMNEKLFF
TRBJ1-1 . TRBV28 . TGTGCCAGTAGGGGAGGGGAGAACACTGAAGCTTTCTTT CASRGGENTEAFF
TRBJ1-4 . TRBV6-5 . TGTGCCAGCAGCGCCAGGGCTCTTGGGGAAAAACTGTTTTTT CASSARALGEKLFF
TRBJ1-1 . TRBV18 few TGTGCCAGCTCACCACCGGGCACTGAAGCTTTCTTT CASSPPGTEAFF
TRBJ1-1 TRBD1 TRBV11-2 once TGTGCCAGCAGCTTAAAATTCACCGGGACAGGAGACACTGAAGCTTTCTTT CASSLKFTGTGDTEAFF
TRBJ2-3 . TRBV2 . TGTGCCAGCAGTGAACAGCGGTGGACAGATACGCAGTATTTT CASSEQRWTDTQYF
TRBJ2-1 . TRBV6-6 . TGTGCCAGCACAAACGCCGGAAGGATAGATGAGCAGTTCTTC CASTNAGRIDEQFF
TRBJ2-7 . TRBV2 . TGTGCCAGCAGGAGGGGGGGTTACGAGCAGTACTTC CASRRGGYEQYF
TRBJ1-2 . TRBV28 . TGTGCCAGCAGTTTCCGGGTCCCTCGCGGTGGCTACACCTTC CASSFRVPRGGYTF
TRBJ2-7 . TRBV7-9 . TGTGCCAGCAGCTTAGTTATGGGACTGAGCTCCTACGAGCAGTACTTC CASSLVMGLSSYEQYF
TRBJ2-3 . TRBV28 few TGTGCCAGCAGTCCGACTAGCACAGATACGCAGTATTTT CASSPTSTDTQYF
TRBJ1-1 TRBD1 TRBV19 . TGTGCCAGTAGTATGACGGGACAGCTGAACACTGAAGCTTTCTTT CASSMTGQLNTEAFF
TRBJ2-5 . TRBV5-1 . TGCGCCAGCAGCTTGGCCGGTGGGTTAGAGACCCAGTACTTC CASSLAGGLETQYF
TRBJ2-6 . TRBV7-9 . TGTGCCAGCAGCTTAGCGCAGCGGCTTCGAGGGGCCAACGTCCTGACTTTC CASSLAQRLRGANVLTF